The 21 T cell receptor beta chains presented below share a single source sample, sequenced in a study of cytomegalovirus exposure and HLA in healthy donors. 13 Jbeta primers and 60 Vbeta primers were used for the PCR. Assay: immunoSEQ multiplex PCR; the TCRdb copy retains only in-frame clones and omits some. This table has 150,000 to 200,000 clones, 77% appearing once. The sequenced sample was PBMCs. The receptor source for this set is a woman in her 30s in good health and CMV-seropositive.

This clone was counted once. The chain carries TRBV7-2 and TRBJ2-7; 11 bases are a match to TRBD2. Losses at the gene ends were 4 bases for V and 7 bases for J; bases not matched to a gene: 18. Germline CDR1 SGHTA, CDR2 FQGNSA. The CDR3 has 18 amino acids. The DNA of the CDR3 is TGTGCCAGCAGCTCGTCTATCCGACTAGCGGGACATGGTTGGGAGCAGTACTTC. Its translation is CASSSSIRLAGHGWEQYF.

In its sample, this clone was seen a few times. V gene TRBV9 combines with J gene TRBJ1-1; 8 bases agree with TRBD1. Trimming cost V 4 bases and J 1 base; bases outside gene matches: 3. Germline V gene data show CDR1 as SGDLS and CDR2 as YYNGEE. This CDR3 spans 14 amino acids. In DNA form, the CDR3 reads TGTGCCAGCAGCATTGGACAGGGGAACACTGAAGCTTTCTTT. It specifies CASSIGQGNTEAFF. The full variable domain, in which reference TRBV9 and TRBJ1-1 provide the parts outside the CDR3, is DSGVTQTPKHLITATGQRVTLRCSPRSGDLSVYWYQQSLDQGLQFLIQYYNGEERAKGNILERFSAQQFPDLHSELNLSSLELGDSALYFCASSIGQGNTEAFFGQGTRLTVV.

This clone has just one count. The chain couples TRBV10-3 to TRBJ2-7; TRBD1 matches at 9 bases. This CDR3 comprises 12 residues. From germline, CDR1 is ENHRY and CDR2 SYGVKD. Germline trimming cut 4 bases from V and 9 bases from J; bases unmatched to any gene: 4. The CDR3 nucleotides are TGTGCCATCAGTGGACAGGGGGAAGGGCAGTACTTC. This translates into CAISGQGEGQYF.

In this sample, this clone turned up a few times. V usage is TRBV27 and J usage is TRBJ2-7; TRBD2 aligns across 9 bases. The V gene end was trimmed by 3 bases and the J gene end by 2 bases; junction bases not matched to a gene: 5. Per germline, CDR1 MNHEY and CDR2 SMNVEV (reference sequence). CDR3 size: 15 residues. The CDR3 DNA reads TGTGCCAGCAGTTTTGAGGCGGGAGGGCCCTACGAGCAGTACTTC. It is translated as CASSFEAGGPYEQYF.

V is TRBV27 and J is TRBJ1-3; no reliable D call. Germline V CDR1 and CDR2: MNHEY, SMNVEV (reference sequence). The CDR3 spans 14 residues. V was clipped by 8 bases and J by 4 bases, with 15 bases between them. DNA of the CDR3: TGTGCCAGCCGCGAATGGGGAGAGGGAAACACCATATATTTT. Protein product: CASREWGEGNTIYF.

To note about this clone: A junction end diverges from the germline sequence, so it may reflect a read error. The chain employs TRBV10-3 and TRBJ1-1; 8 positions agree with TRBD1. Looked up from germline, CDR1 is ENHRY and CDR2 is SYGVKD. This CDR3 is built from 13 residues. This chain's CDR3 is CAISERAGGLRSF. CDR3 DNA sequence: TGTGCCATCAGTGAGAGGGCAGGGGGCCTACGATCCTTT.

This clone was picked up one time. The V call is TRBV5-1, the J call TRBJ2-7, with D tentatively TRBD1 (6 bases). Trimming removed 4 bases at V and 5 bases at J, with 19 bases between. The length of the CDR3 is 15 residues. Germline V gene sequence: CDR1 SGHRS, CDR2 YFSETQ. The CDR3 DNA follows: TGCGCCAGCAGCGTTGACAGGTTGGGCATCGACGAGCAGTACTTC. As protein: CASSVDRLGIDEQYF.

The genes are TRBV27 and TRBJ1-5; 10 bases line up with TRBD1. Trimming removed 6 bases from V and 2 bases from J; junction bases left unmatched: 13. The CDR3 contains 18 residues. The V gene's germline CDR1 is MNHEY and CDR2 SMNVEV (reference sequence). For the CDR3, the DNA is TGTGCCAGCAGGGAAATGAGTGTTGGGACAGGGGGCAATCAGCCCCAGCATTTT. As protein: CASREMSVGTGGNQPQHF.

This clone was found once. The same CDR3 can be traced to other DNA sequences in this sample. The rearrangement uses TRBV5-1 and TRBJ2-4; 10 bases agree with TRBD1. The CDR3 spans 13 residues. Losses at the gene ends were 2 bases for V and 8 bases for J; bases not matched to a gene: 1. The germline V gene encodes CDR1 SGHRS and CDR2 YFSETQ. CDR3 bases: TGCGCCAGCAGCTTAGGACAGGGGGACATTCAGTACTTC. Translation gives CASSLGQGDIQYF.

This clone was counted a few times. The V gene is TRBV27, the J gene TRBJ2-6; 8 bases are a match to TRBD1. In germline, CDR1 is MNHEY, CDR2 SMNVEV (reference sequence). The J segment lost 2 bases and the V segment lost 5 bases, leaving 14 bases of the junction unmatched. The CDR3 spans 19 residues. The CDR3 region is CASSPDRGRLVTGANVLTF. The CDR3 bases are TGTGCCAGCAGTCCAGACAGGGGCCGGCTGGTTACTGGGGCCAACGTCCTGACTTTC.

The rearrangement joins TRBV6-5 to TRBJ2-1, with a weak D call TRBD1 (5 bases). The CDR3 covers 15 residues. V was pared by 6 bases and J by 7 bases, with 19 bases between. Germline CDR1 and CDR2: MNHEY and SVGAGI. The CDR3 nucleotides are TGTGCCAGCAGCCCCTCTTATGCAGGGCAAAATGAGCAGTTCTTC. This sequence encodes CASSPSYAGQNEQFF.

This chain joins TRBV11-2 and TRBJ2-7; D remains ambiguous. In germline, CDR1 is SGHAT, CDR2 FQNNGV. Trimming stripped 5 bases from V and 3 bases from J, with 5 bases between. The CDR3 length is 11 residues. DNA for the CDR3: TGTGCCAGCAGCGAGAGCTACGAGCAGTACTTC. Protein sequence: CASSESYEQYF.

This chain connects TRBV29-1 to TRBJ2-3, with 8 bases aligning to TRBD2. The CDR3 length is 13 residues. V lost 4 bases to trimming and J lost 6 bases; unmatched junction nucleotides: 6. Per the germline V gene, CDR1 is SQVTM and CDR2 is ANQGSEA. The CDR3 loop reads CSVGLSGGDTQYF. The CDR3 DNA sequence: TGCAGCGTTGGCCTGTCGGGGGGGGATACGCAGTATTTT.

This clone occurred a few times. The chain recombines TRBV6-5 with TRBJ1-1; 7 nucleotides line up with TRBD1. The CDR3 runs to 13 residues. In germline, CDR1 is MNHEY, CDR2 SVGAGI. V lost 8 bases and J lost 6; bases outside the gene matches: 9. The CDR3 bases are TGTGCCAGCGGCCCACAGGGGTTCCCTGAAGCTTTCTTT. As protein: CASGPQGFPEAFF.

Only one count was recorded for this clone. This chain uses TRBV5-1 with TRBJ1-3; possibly TRBD1 for D (5 bases). V lost 4 bases, J lost 4 bases, and 12 bases lay in between. Germline CDR1 SGHRS, CDR2 YFSETQ. CDR3 length equals 14 residues. CDR3 sequence: CASSPQGEGNTIYF. CDR3 in DNA: TGCGCCAGCAGCCCCCAGGGTGAAGGAAACACCATATATTTT.

CDR3 in DNA: TGTGCCAGCAGCCCTAGGGGGGGAGTAAATTACGAGCAGTACTTC. It codes for CASSPRGGVNYEQYF. The chain links TRBV5-6 to TRBJ2-7; D is possibly TRBD2 (7 bases). V was pared by 4 bases and J by 4 bases, with 18 bases between. CDR3 size: 15 residues. Per the germline V gene, CDR1 is SGHDT and CDR2 is YYEEEE.

The chain links TRBV6-5 to TRBJ2-1, with D possibly TRBD2 on 5 matching bases. V was shortened by 3 bases and J by 2 bases, with 11 bases between the two germline ends. This CDR3 region has 15 residues. The germline V gene encodes CDR1 MNHEY and CDR2 SVGAGI. This chain's CDR3 is CASSYDGLPYNEQFF. The CDR3 nucleotides read TGTGCCAGCAGTTATGACGGACTGCCCTACAATGAGCAGTTCTTC.

About this clone: Germline and junction disagree at one end, which may indicate a read error. The J gene is TRBJ2-7, the V gene TRBV5-6; D ambiguous. This CDR3 has 12 amino acids. The germline CDR1 and CDR2 sequences are SGHDT and YYEEEE. CDR3 sequence (DNA): TGTGCCAGCAGTCTGTCCGTGGGCCAAGGTGACTTC. Residues: CASSLSVGQGDF.

This clone was counted once. This sequence joins TRBV2 and TRBJ1-1; D call uncertain. The V end was cut by 7 bases, the J end by 1 base, with 10 bases between. Germline CDR1 SNHLY, CDR2 FYNNEI. This CDR3 region has 13 residues. This chain's CDR3 is CASKEEPNTEAFF. The CDR3 bases are TGTGCCAGCAAGGAGGAGCCGAACACTGAAGCTTTCTTT.

The rearrangement joins TRBV6-5 to TRBJ1-1, with D possibly TRBD1 on 5 matching bases. Trimming cost V 6 bases and J 9 bases, with 14 bases left between them. CDR1 MNHEY and CDR2 SVGAGI come from the germline V gene. This CDR3 has 12 residues. The CDR3 sequence: CASSQPTGKAFF. The CDR3 DNA reads TGTGCCAGCAGCCAACCTACAGGAAAAGCTTTCTTT.

The V call is TRBV2, the J call TRBJ2-7; 7 nucleotides agree with TRBD1. The germline gives CDR1 SNHLY, CDR2 FYNNEI. The CDR3 length is 14 residues. The V segment lost 2 bases and the J segment 3 bases; nucleotides outside the gene matches: 4. The chain's CDR3 is CASSELRTGYEQYF. The CDR3 DNA is TGTGCCAGCAGTGAATTACGGACAGGCTACGAGCAGTACTTC.